These 30 T cell receptor beta chains came from one sample sequenced in a study of cytomegalovirus exposure and HLA in healthy donors. Researchers ran the PCR with 60 Vbeta and 13 Jbeta primers. Data came from immunoSEQ multiplex PCR; TCRdb stores just in-frame clones and leaves some out. The repertoire holds under 250,000 clones, with just under 80% as singletons. Sequencing was carried out using PBMCs. The origin of the receptors is a boy aged 5-17 years in good health and CMV-seronegative.

The V gene is TRBV19, the J gene TRBJ1-5; D may be TRBD1 (6 bases). CDR1 is LNHDA, CDR2 SQIVND, per germline (reference sequence). The CDR3 is made up of 13 amino acids. With 4 bases removed from V and 4 bases from J, the gap between germline ends came to 8 bases. The CDR3 loop reads CASSRTVNQPQHF. The CDR3 coding sequence is TGTGCCAGTAGTAGGACAGTTAATCAGCCCCAGCATTTT.

The chain recombines TRBV9 with TRBJ1-3; 8 nucleotides agree with TRBD1. Germline V gives CDR1 SGDLS, CDR2 YYNGEE. V trimming: 7 bases; J trimming: 0 bases; junction bases outside the gene matches: 6. This CDR3 spans 15 amino acids. As DNA, the CDR3 is TGTGCCAGCCGGCGGGGACAGGCCTCTGGAAACACCATATATTTT. It translates to CASRRGQASGNTIYF.

This clone was detected only a few times. In the same sample, other DNA sequences code for this CDR3. The chain joins TRBV19 to TRBJ1-1; maybe TRBD1 (5 bases). The CDR3 contains 13 residues. Germline-derived CDR1 and CDR2 are LNHDA and SQIVND (reference sequence). V was clipped by 4 bases and J by 1 base, with 7 bases between them. The CDR3 is CASSTTANTEAFF. In DNA, the CDR3 is TGTGCCAGTAGTACGACAGCGAACACTGAAGCTTTCTTT. The full variable domain, in which reference TRBV19 and TRBJ1-1 provide the parts outside the CDR3, is DGGITQSPKYLFRKEGQNVTLSCEQNLNHDAMYWYRQDPGQGLRLIYYSQIVNDFQKGDIAEGYSVSREKKESFPLTVTSAQKNPTAFYLCASSTTANTEAFFGQGTRLTVV.

The chain employs TRBV6-5 and TRBJ1-2, with 9 nucleotides matching TRBD1. Germline V CDR1 and CDR2: MNHEY, SVGAGI. The CDR3 is 14 residues long. V dropped 2 bases and J dropped 8; count of bases not matched to a gene: 6. The CDR3 region has the DNA TGTGCCAGCAGTTACCGGGACAGGGTGGAAGGCTACACCTTC. Its protein product is CASSYRDRVEGYTF.

DNA of the CDR3: TGTGCCAGCAGCTTCGGGGGTTTTGGAAACACCATATATTTT. This encodes CASSFGGFGNTIYF. This sequence joins TRBV11-3 and TRBJ1-3, with a weak D call TRBD1 (5 bases). The ends were cut back, 3 bases at V and 3 bases at J, with 9 bases in the middle. Germline V gene lookup returns CDR1 SGHNT and CDR2 YENEEA. This CDR3 spans 14 amino acids.

This clone was detected only once. In DNA, the CDR3 is TGTGCCAGCAGCATACGTAGCGGGAGGCTACCCTACGAGCAGTACTTC. It specifies CASSIRSGRLPYEQYF. V usage is TRBV7-2 and J usage is TRBJ2-7, with 10 bases fitting TRBD2. The CDR3 is 16 amino acids. The germline CDR1 and CDR2 sequences are SGHTA and FQGNSA. Trimming took 5 bases from V and 2 from J; bases not matched to a gene: 9.

V gene TRBV5-1 combines with J gene TRBJ2-5; possible D gene TRBD1, 5 bases. This CDR3 contains 14 residues. Germline V CDR1 and CDR2: SGHRS, YFSETQ. Trimming removed 1 base at V and 2 bases at J, with 9 bases between. The CDR3 region is CASSLSGLQETQYF. DNA for the CDR3: TGCGCCAGCAGCTTGTCAGGGCTTCAAGAGACCCAGTACTTC.

The V and J genes are TRBV11-2 and TRBJ2-7; 7 nucleotides line up with TRBD1. Germline CDR1 is SGHAT and CDR2 is FQNNGV. The CDR3 contains 14 residues. Trimming cost V 4 bases and J 0 bases; bases outside gene matches: 3. CDR3 nucleotides: TGTGCCAGCAGCTCCCAGGGGGTCTCCTACGAGCAGTACTTC. This gives the protein CASSSQGVSYEQYF.

The chain links TRBV2 to TRBJ2-1, with 11 bases aligning to TRBD2. The ends lost 8 bases at V and 10 bases at J; junction bases unmatched: 4. CDR3 length: 12 residues. Germline V lookup: CDR1 SNHLY, CDR2 FYNNEI. This CDR3 is CASGTSGTEQFF. CDR3 DNA sequence: TGTGCCAGCGGGACTAGCGGCACGGAGCAGTTCTTC.

This clone was seen a single time. This chain uses TRBV9 with TRBJ1-6; D remains ambiguous. Germline CDR1 and CDR2: SGDLS and YYNGEE. V lost 2 bases, J lost 7 bases, and 7 bases lay in between. CDR3 length equals 13 residues. The DNA of the CDR3 is TGTGCCAGCAGCGTGGGCAGAAATTCACCCCTCCACTTT. This sequence encodes CASSVGRNSPLHF.

The chain employs TRBV4-1 and TRBJ2-7; D not resolved. Trimming took 4 bases from V and 4 from J, leaving 17 bases between them. This CDR3 contains 15 residues. The V gene's germline CDR1 is MGHRA and CDR2 YSYEKL. CDR3: CASSPRGSQIYEQYF. CDR3 DNA sequence: TGCGCCAGCAGCCCACGAGGTAGTCAAATTTACGAGCAGTACTTC.

This chain joins TRBV5-1 and TRBJ2-1, with TRBD1 matching 10 bases. After removal of 0 bases from V and 3 bases from J, the junction contained 3 bases not matched to a gene. Germline-derived CDR1 and CDR2 are SGHRS and YFSETQ. The CDR3 is 16 residues long. CDR3 nucleotides: TGCGCCAGCAGCTTGGAGGGGACAGGGGACTACAATGAGCAGTTCTTC. This encodes CASSLEGTGDYNEQFF.

This sequence joins TRBV6-6 and TRBJ1-2; D gene ambiguous. The germline V gene encodes CDR1 MNHNY and CDR2 SVGAGI (reference sequence). Trimming left V 6 bases short and J 8 bases short, with 16 bases between. The CDR3 loop spans 13 amino acids. The CDR3 protein is CASRNDWFGGYTF. The CDR3 coding sequence is TGTGCCAGCAGGAACGACTGGTTCGGCGGCTACACCTTC.

The CDR3 DNA is TGTGCCAGCAGTTACGAGGGACTAGTGGCCAACGAGCAGTACTTC. Its translation is CASSYEGLVANEQYF. The chain is built from TRBV6-6 and TRBJ2-7, with TRBD2 identical over 8 bases. This CDR3 is 15 amino acids long. The trim removed 2 bases at V and 5 bases at J, leaving 8 bases unmatched. Germline V CDR1 and CDR2: MNHNY, SVGAGI (reference sequence).

This chain links TRBV5-1 with TRBJ2-3; D is perhaps TRBD2 (6 bases). Per the germline V gene, CDR1 is SGHRS and CDR2 is YFSETQ. This CDR3 region has 17 residues. Between the trimmed V and J ends, which lost 4 bases and 0 bases, there was a span of 18 bases. CDR3 nucleotides: TGCGCCAGCAGCCGGGACTTCAGGATCGAGAGCACAGATACGCAGTATTTT. Its translation: CASSRDFRIESTDTQYF.

The chain recombines TRBV7-6 with TRBJ1-1, with 7 nucleotides matching TRBD1. From germline, CDR1 is SGHVS and CDR2 FNYEAQ. The V segment lost 5 bases and the J segment 6 bases; nucleotides outside the gene matches: 12. CDR3 size: 15 residues. CDR3 loop: CASSQPTGSIAEAFF. The CDR3 coding sequence is TGTGCCAGCAGCCAGCCGACAGGGTCAATCGCTGAAGCTTTCTTT.

The chain is built from TRBV5-4 and TRBJ2-7, with TRBD2 matching over 15 bases. V shed 4 bases, J shed 5 bases, and the junction held 4 bases outside the gene matches. This CDR3 is 15 amino acids long. CDR1 and CDR2 from the germline V gene are SGHNT and YYREEE (reference sequence). CDR3 region: CASSEGLAGGDEQYF. CDR3 bases: TGTGCCAGCAGCGAGGGACTAGCGGGGGGCGACGAGCAGTACTTC.

V and J are TRBV6-6 and TRBJ1-2, with D possibly TRBD1 on 5 matching bases. Germline CDR1 MNHNY, CDR2 SVGAGI (reference sequence). The CDR3 loop spans 15 amino acids. V was clipped by 5 bases and J by 4 bases, with 17 bases between them. The CDR3 protein is CASSPTPGYSYGYTF. The CDR3 DNA reads TGTGCCAGCAGTCCTACTCCAGGGTATAGCTATGGCTACACCTTC.

V usage is TRBV30 and J usage is TRBJ2-5; 9 bases map to TRBD2. The CDR3 length is 14 residues. Losses at the gene ends were 1 base for V and 5 bases for J; bases not matched to a gene: 5. Looked up from germline, CDR1 is GTSNPN and CDR2 is SVGIG (reference sequence). The CDR3 loop reads CAWSALAGRETQYF. The CDR3, as DNA: TGTGCCTGGAGTGCCCTAGCGGGAAGGGAGACCCAGTACTTC.

The V gene is TRBV4-1, the J gene TRBJ2-7; perhaps TRBD2 as D (6 bases). The CDR3 runs to 17 residues. Trimming stripped 2 bases from V and 3 bases from J, with 20 bases between. The germline gives CDR1 MGHRA, CDR2 YSYEKL. CDR3 sequence (DNA): TGCGCCAGCAGCCAACTCACCCCTGGCGGGCGGGACTACGAGCAGTACTTC. It translates to CASSQLTPGGRDYEQYF.

This clone was seen a handful of times. The chain joins TRBV19 to TRBJ2-1, with 7 bases fitting TRBD1. The ends lost 3 bases at V and 8 bases at J; junction bases unmatched: 10. The CDR3 has 15 residues. Germline assignment: CDR1 LNHDA and CDR2 SQIVND (reference sequence). CDR3 amino acids: CASSIEGQPFDEQFF. Here the CDR3 DNA reads TGTGCCAGTAGTATTGAGGGACAGCCTTTCGATGAGCAGTTCTTC.

V usage is TRBV5-4 and J usage is TRBJ1-5; no clear D gene. Germline V lookup: CDR1 SGHNT, CDR2 YYREEE (reference sequence). The CDR3 is made up of 13 amino acids. The V end lost 3 bases, the J end lost 5 bases, and 9 bases lay between the germline ends. The DNA for the CDR3 is TGTGCCAGCAGCTCAGACATTGATCAGCCCCAGCATTTT. Protein product: CASSSDIDQPQHF.

This rearrangement joins TRBV30 to TRBJ1-1; D gene uncertain. This CDR3 is 15 amino acids long. Trimming cost V 8 bases and J 1 base, with 20 bases left between them. CDR1 GTSNPN and CDR2 SVGIG come from the germline V gene (reference sequence). The CDR3 coding sequence is TGTGCCCCACCTTCCGGGGTACTCAGGAACACTGAAGCTTTCTTT. Translated: CAPPSGVLRNTEAFF.

The chain uses TRBV30 and TRBJ1-3; a possible D gene is TRBD1 (6 bases). The germline gives CDR1 GTSNPN, CDR2 SVGIG (reference sequence). Trimming left V 5 bases short and J 2 bases short, with 10 bases between. This CDR3 has 13 residues. As DNA, the CDR3 is TGTGCCTGGGGACAGCGGACTGGAAACACCATATATTTT. It encodes CAWGQRTGNTIYF.

The rearrangement uses TRBV6-5 and TRBJ1-6; D might be TRBD1 (5 bases). Germline values: CDR1 MNHEY, CDR2 SVGAGI. The germline V and J ends were trimmed by 0 bases and 6 bases, with 9 bases remaining between them. The CDR3 totals 15 residues. The CDR3 DNA reads TGTGCCAGCAGTTACTCCACAGGCCTTAATTCACCCCTCCACTTT. It translates to CASSYSTGLNSPLHF.

This clone was seen once. CDR3 in amino acids: CASSAPDRGDTEAFF. For the CDR3, the DNA is TGTGCCAGCAGTGCCCCCGACAGGGGTGATACTGAAGCTTTCTTT. The J gene is TRBJ1-1, the V gene TRBV25-1, with TRBD1 matching 8 bases. CDR1 MGHDK and CDR2 SYGVNS come from the germline V gene. Trimming removed 4 bases from V and 5 bases from J; junction bases left unmatched: 9. The CDR3 runs 15 residues.

In its sample, this clone was seen a few times. The chain combines TRBV5-6 with TRBJ2-5, with 7 bases that match TRBD1. Judging by the DNA end, TRBJ2-7 fits better; the J call may be wrong. Germline V gene sequence: CDR1 SGHDT, CDR2 YYEEEE. The CDR3 consists of 15 residues. CDR3 DNA: TGTGCCAGCAGCTTACGAAGGACAGGTTCCTACGAGCAGTACTTC. Translating gives CASSLRRTGSYEQYF.

The V and J genes are TRBV5-1 and TRBJ2-1; TRBD2 aligns across 16 bases. V lost 4 bases to trimming and J lost 0 bases; unmatched junction nucleotides: 7. This CDR3 spans 19 amino acids. The V gene's germline CDR1 is SGHRS and CDR2 YFSETQ. The CDR3 coding sequence is TGCGCCAGCAGCAGGGGGACTAGCGGGGGGGCCGTCTCCTACAATGAGCAGTTCTTC. It specifies CASSRGTSGGAVSYNEQFF.

This clone was counted a single time. The chain employs TRBV10-3 and TRBJ2-2, with a possible D match to TRBD1 (7 bases). This CDR3 has 15 residues. V was pared by 3 bases and J by 4 bases, with 12 bases between. Germline V CDR1 and CDR2: ENHRY, SYGVKD. CDR3 protein: CAISEGGGGTGELFF. As DNA, the CDR3 is TGTGCCATCAGTGAAGGAGGGGGCGGCACCGGGGAGCTGTTTTTT.

The chain has TRBV10-3 and TRBJ1-3, with a tentative D call TRBD1 (5 bases). The CDR3 consists of 13 residues. The V end was cut by 0 bases, the J end by 16 bases, with 16 bases between. CDR1 is ENHRY, CDR2 SYGVKD, per germline. CDR3 nucleotide sequence: TGTGCCATCAGTGAGTCGGAGGGACGCGGACGGTATTTT. Amino acids: CAISESEGRGRYF.